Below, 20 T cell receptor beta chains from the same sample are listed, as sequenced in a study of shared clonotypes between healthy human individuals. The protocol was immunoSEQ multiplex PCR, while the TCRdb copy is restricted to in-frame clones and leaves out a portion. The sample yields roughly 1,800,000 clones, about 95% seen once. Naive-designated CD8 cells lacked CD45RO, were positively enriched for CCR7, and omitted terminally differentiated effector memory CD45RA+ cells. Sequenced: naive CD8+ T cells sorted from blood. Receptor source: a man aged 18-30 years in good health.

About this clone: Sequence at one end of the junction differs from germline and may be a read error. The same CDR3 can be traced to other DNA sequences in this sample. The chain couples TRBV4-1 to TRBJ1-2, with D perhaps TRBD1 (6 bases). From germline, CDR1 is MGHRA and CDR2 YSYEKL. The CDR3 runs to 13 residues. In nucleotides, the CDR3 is TGCGCCAGCAGCCAAGAGCAGGGGTATGGCTATACCTTC. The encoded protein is CASSQEQGYGYTF.

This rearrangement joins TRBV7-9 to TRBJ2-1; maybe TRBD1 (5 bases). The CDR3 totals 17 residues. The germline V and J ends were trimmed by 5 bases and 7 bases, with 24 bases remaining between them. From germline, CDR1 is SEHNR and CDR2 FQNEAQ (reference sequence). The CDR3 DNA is TGTGCCAGCAGCCCGACCCTTGGGCAGGGAATTCGGAATGAGCAGTTCTTC. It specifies CASSPTLGQGIRNEQFF.

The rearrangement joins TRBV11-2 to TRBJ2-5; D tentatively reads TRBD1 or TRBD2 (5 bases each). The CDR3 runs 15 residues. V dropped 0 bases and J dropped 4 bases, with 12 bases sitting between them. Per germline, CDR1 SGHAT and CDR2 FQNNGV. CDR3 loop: CASSLELSGRETQYF. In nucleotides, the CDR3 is TGTGCCAGCAGCTTAGAACTCTCAGGGAGAGAGACCCAGTACTTC.

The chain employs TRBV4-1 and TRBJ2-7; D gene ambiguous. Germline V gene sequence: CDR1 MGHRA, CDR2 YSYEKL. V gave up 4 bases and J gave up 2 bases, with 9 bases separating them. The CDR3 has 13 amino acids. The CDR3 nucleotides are TGCGCCAGCAGCCCTCACCAAACCTACGAGCAGTACTTC. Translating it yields CASSPHQTYEQYF.

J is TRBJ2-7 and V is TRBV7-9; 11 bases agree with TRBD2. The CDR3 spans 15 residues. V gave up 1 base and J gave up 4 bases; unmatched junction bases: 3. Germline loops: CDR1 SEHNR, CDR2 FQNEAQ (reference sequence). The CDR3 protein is CASSLVLAGEYEQYF. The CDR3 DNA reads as TGTGCCAGCAGCTTAGTACTAGCGGGAGAATACGAGCAGTACTTC.

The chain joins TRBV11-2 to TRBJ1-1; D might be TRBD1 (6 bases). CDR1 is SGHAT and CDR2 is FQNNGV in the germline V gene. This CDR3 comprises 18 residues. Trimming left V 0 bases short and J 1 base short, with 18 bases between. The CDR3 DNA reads TGTGCCAGCAGCTTAGACTCGGGCATCAGGGGACCGAACACTGAAGCTTTCTTT. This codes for CASSLDSGIRGPNTEAFF.

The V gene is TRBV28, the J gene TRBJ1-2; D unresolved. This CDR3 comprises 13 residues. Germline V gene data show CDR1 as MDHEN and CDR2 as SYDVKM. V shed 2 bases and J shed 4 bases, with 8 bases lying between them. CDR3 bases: TGTGCCAGCAGTTTAGGGCAGGTCTATGGCTACACCTTC. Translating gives CASSLGQVYGYTF.

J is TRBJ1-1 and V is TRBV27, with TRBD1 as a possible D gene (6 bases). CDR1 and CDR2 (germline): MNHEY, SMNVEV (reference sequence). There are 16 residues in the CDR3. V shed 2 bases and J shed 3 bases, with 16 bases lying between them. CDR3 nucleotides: TGTGCCAGCAGTTTAGACAGGCTAGGAGTCGACACTGAAGCTTTCTTT. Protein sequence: CASSLDRLGVDTEAFF.

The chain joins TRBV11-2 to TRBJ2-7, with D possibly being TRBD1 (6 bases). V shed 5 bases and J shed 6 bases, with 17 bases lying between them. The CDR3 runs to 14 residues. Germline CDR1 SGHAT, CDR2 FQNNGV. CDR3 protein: CASSATGFTSEQYF. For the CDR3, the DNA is TGTGCCAGCAGCGCCACAGGGTTTACGAGCGAGCAGTACTTC.

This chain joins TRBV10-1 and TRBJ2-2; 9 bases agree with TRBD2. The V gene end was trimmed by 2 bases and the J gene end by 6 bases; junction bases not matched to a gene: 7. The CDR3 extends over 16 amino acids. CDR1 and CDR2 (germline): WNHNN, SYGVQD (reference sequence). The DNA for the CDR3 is TGCGCCAGCAGTGAGGGGGCGGGAGGGCCGTCCGGGGAGCTGTTTTTT. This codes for CASSEGAGGPSGELFF.

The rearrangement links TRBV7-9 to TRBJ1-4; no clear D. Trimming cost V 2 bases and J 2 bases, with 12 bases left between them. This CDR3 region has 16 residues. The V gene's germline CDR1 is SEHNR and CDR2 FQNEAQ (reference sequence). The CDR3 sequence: CASSLLVASTNEKLFF. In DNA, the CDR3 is TGTGCCAGCAGCTTATTAGTTGCGTCGACTAATGAAAAACTGTTTTTT. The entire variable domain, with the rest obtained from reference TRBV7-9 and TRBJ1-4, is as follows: DTGVSQNPRHKITKRGQNVTFRCDPISEHNRLYWYRQTLGQGPEFLTYFQNEAQLEKSRLLSDRFSAERPKGSFSTLEIQRTEQGDSAMYLCASSLLVASTNEKLFFGSGTQLSVL.

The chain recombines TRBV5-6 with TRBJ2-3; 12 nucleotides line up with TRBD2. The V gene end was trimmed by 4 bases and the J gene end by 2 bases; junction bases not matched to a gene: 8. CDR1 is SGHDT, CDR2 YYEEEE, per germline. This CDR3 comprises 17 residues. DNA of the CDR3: TGTGCCAGCAGCCTCTCGACTAGCGGGAGTAACACAGATACGCAGTATTTT. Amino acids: CASSLSTSGSNTDTQYF.

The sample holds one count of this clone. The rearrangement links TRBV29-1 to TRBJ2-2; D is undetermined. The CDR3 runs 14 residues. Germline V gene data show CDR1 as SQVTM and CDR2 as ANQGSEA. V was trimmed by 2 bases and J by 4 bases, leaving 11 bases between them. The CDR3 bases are TGCAGCGTTGAACTGCTAGTAGGCACCGGGGAGCTGTTTTTT. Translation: CSVELLVGTGELFF.

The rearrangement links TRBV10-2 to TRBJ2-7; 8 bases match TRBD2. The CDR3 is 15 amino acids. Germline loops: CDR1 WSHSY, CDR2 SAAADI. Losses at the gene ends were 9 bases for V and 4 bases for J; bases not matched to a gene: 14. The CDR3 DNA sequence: TGCGCCAGTAGGGCGGGGGGCGGAATTCCTTACGAGCAGTACTTC. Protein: CASRAGGGIPYEQYF.

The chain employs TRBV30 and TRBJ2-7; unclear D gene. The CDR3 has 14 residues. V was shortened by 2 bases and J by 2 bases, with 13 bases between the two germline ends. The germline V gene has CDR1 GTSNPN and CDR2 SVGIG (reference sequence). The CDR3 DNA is TGTGCCTGGAGTTTTCGTGGCGGAACCTACGAGCAGTACTTC. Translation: CAWSFRGGTYEQYF.

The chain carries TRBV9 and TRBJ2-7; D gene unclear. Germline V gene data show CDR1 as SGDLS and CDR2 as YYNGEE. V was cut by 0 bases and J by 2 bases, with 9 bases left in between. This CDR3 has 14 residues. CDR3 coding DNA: TGTGCCAGCAGCGTAGGTCAGTGGGCCTACGAGCAGTACTTC. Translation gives CASSVGQWAYEQYF. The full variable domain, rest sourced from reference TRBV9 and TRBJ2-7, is DSGVTQTPKHLITATGQRVTLRCSPRSGDLSVYWYQQSLDQGLQFLIQYYNGEERAKGNILERFSAQQFPDLHSELNLSSLELGDSALYFCASSVGQWAYEQYFGPGTRLTVT.

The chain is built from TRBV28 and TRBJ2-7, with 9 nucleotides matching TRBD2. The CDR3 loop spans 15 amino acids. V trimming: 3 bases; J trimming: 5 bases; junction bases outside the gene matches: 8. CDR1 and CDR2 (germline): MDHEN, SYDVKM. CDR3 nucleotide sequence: TGTGCCAGCAGTTTCATAGCGGGAGAGGTGGACGAGCAGTACTTC. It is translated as CASSFIAGEVDEQYF.

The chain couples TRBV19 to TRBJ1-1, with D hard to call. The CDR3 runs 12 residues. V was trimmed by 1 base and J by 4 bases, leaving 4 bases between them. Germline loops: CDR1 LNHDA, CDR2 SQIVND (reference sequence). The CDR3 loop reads CASSIGTTEAFF. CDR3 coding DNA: TGTGCCAGTAGTATAGGGACCACTGAAGCTTTCTTT.

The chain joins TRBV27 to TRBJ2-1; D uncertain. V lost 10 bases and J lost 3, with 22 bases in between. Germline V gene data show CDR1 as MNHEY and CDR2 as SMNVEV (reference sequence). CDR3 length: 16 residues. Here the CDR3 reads CAIAAGSPILYNEQFF. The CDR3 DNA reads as TGTGCCATAGCAGCAGGAAGCCCAATACTCTACAATGAGCAGTTCTTC.

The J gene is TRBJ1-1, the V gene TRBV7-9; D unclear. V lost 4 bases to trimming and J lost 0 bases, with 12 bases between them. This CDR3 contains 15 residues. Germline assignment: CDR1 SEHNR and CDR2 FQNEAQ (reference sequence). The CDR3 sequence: CASSSPKDLNTEAFF. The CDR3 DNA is TGTGCCAGCAGCTCACCGAAGGATTTGAACACTGAAGCTTTCTTT.